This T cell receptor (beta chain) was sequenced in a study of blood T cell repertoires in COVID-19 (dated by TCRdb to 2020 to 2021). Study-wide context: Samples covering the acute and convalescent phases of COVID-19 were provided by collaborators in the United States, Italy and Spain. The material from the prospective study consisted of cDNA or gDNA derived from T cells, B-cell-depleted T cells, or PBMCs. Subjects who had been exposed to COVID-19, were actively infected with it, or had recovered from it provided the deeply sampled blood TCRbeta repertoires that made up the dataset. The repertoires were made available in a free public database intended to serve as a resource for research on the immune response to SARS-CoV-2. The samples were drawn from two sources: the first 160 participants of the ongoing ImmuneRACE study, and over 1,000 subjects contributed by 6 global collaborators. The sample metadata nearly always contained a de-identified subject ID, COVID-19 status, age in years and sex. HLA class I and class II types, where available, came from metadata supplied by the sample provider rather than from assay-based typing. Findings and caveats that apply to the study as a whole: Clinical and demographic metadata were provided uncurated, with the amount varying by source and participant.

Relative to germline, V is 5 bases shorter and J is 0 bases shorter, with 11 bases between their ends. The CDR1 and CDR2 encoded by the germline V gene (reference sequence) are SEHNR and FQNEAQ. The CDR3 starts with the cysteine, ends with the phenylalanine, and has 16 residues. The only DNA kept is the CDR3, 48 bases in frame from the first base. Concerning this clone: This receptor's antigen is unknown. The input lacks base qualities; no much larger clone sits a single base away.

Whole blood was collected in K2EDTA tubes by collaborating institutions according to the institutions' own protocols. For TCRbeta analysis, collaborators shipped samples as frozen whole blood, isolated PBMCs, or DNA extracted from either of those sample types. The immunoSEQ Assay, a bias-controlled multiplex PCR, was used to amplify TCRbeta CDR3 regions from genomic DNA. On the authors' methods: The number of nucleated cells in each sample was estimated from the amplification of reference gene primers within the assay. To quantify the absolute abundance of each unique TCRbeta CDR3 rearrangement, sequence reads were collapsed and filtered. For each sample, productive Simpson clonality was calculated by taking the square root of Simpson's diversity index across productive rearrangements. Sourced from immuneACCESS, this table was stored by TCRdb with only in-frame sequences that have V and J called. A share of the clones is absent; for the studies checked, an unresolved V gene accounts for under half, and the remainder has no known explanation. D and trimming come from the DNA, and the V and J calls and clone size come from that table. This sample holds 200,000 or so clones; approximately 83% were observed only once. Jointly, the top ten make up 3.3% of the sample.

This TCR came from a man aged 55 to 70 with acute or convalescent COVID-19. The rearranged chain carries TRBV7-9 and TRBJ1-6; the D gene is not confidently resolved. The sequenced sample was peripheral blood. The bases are TGTGCCAGCAGCCCCCTGGAGAGCTCCTATAATTCACCCCTCCACTTT. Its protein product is CASSPLESSYNSPLHF.